This T cell receptor (beta chain) comes out of a study of blood T cells in healthy people across ages. The use of a sample-barcoded 5' primer and a J-beta primer mix characterized a second PCR of roughly 6 to 11 cycles. Using its own MiXCR run on the 5' RACE reads, TCRdb lists one record per CDR3 protein. The sample includes hundreds of thousands of distinct CDR3 sequences, 40% to 50% of them seen just once. Concerning this clonotype: The antigen is undetermined.

The CDR3 runs 12 residues. Trimming shortened V by 4 bases and J by 12 bases, and 16 bases separated the two germline ends. The germline V gene encodes CDR1 DFQATT and CDR2 SNEGSKA (reference sequence). Study observations and caveats: Lack of knowledge of donor CMV status possibly confounded expanded clonotype changes. Long-lived donors exceeded aged donors in naive CD4+ cells and diversity.

This chain connects TRBV20-1 to TRBJ2-1, with D hard to call. The receptor comes from a man between 60 and 75 years old in good health. The sample taken for sequencing was blood. The CDR3 protein is CSAIRARNWQFF. The CDR3 DNA reads as TGCAGTGCTATTCGGGCGCGGAATTGGCAGTTCTTC.